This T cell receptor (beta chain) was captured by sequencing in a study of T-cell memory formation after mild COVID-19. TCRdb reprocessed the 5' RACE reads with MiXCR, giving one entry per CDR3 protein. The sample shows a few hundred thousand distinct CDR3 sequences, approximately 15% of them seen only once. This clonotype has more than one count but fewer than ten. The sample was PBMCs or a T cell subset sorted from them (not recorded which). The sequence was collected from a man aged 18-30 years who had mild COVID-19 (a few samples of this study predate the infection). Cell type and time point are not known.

This CDR3 reads CASSQALNEQFF. The CDR3 nucleotides read TGCGCCAGCAGCCAAGCTCTCAATGAGCAGTTCTTC. The rearrangement links TRBV4-1 to TRBJ2-1; no reliable D call. The CDR3 has 12 residues. Germline CDR1 reads MGHRA; CDR2 reads YSYEKL. The germline V and J ends were trimmed by 1 base and 6 bases, with 4 bases remaining between them.